In this sample, the clone carrying this TCR beta chain turned up a few times. The antigen is unknown. This record comes from a study of T cells after yellow fever vaccination. General study findings and limits: Abundant bulk-derived clonotypes could contaminate FACS-sorted repertoires. In post-booster samples, most primary-vaccination clones reappeared (approximately 95% CD4, roughly 90% CD8). Weaker, the secondary response had a peak occurring faster, on day 5 versus 15.

The 5'RACE template-switching step produced TCR cDNA and added a universal primer site and UMIs. TCRdb re-analysed the 5' RACE reads in MiXCR, keeping a single row per CDR3 protein. The sample holds 600,000 to 750,000 distinct CDR3 sequences; 10% to 15% are singletons and the top ten take 15%. V shed 6 bases and J shed 5 bases, with 12 bases lying between them. CDR1 is DFQATT, CDR2 SNEGSKA, per germline (reference sequence). The CDR3 has 12 amino acids. The chain employs TRBV20-1 and TRBJ2-3; D ambiguous. The sequence was obtained from a man younger than 45 who received the YFV17D yellow fever vaccine. Sequenced material: PBMCs, taken on the day of the yellow fever booster vaccination. Here the CDR3 DNA reads TGCAGTGCCACCCGTCGCGGAGATACGCAGTATTTT. Residues: CSATRRGDTQYF.